Each of the 22 T cell receptor beta chains below was sequenced from the same sample in a study of blood T cell repertoires in COVID-19. Profiling relied on immunoSEQ multiplex PCR, and the TCRdb table lists in-frame clones only, not all of them. This table has roughly 46,000 clones, 70% to 85% appearing once. The sequencing input was peripheral blood. The receptors originated from a man between 60 and 70 years old with acute or convalescent COVID-19.

The chain employs TRBV7-2 and TRBJ2-2; TRBD1 aligns across 10 bases. V was clipped by 4 bases and J by 6 bases; unmatched bases: 8. The CDR3 sequence is 16 residues long. Germline V gene lookup returns CDR1 SGHTA and CDR2 FQGNSA. The CDR3 DNA sequence: TGTGCCAGCAGCTATAGGGGAGGACAGGGGGCCGGGGAGCTGTTTTTT. This translates into CASSYRGGQGAGELFF.

V usage is TRBV5-6 and J usage is TRBJ2-7; 9 bases agree with TRBD1. This CDR3 region has 16 residues. The germline V gene encodes CDR1 SGHDT and CDR2 YYEEEE. V dropped 0 bases and J dropped 5; count of bases not matched to a gene: 9. As DNA, the CDR3 is TGTGCCAGCAGCTTGGAGATCGGGACAGGGATAAACGAGCAGTACTTC. Translation: CASSLEIGTGINEQYF.

The chain carries TRBV6-5 and TRBJ1-4, with 8 positions matching TRBD1. This CDR3 has 14 residues. The V and J ends lost 2 bases and 8 bases, in that order; junction bases with no gene match: 4. CDR1 is MNHEY and CDR2 is SVGAGI in the germline V gene. CDR3: CASSYGTGGEKLFF. In DNA form, the CDR3 reads TGTGCCAGCAGTTACGGGACAGGAGGCGAAAAACTGTTTTTT.

As to this clone: Compared with germline, one end of the junction differs, possibly owing to a read error. The chain is built from TRBV7-2 and TRBJ2-7, with 14 bases that match TRBD2. Germline V gene data show CDR1 as SGHTA and CDR2 as FQGNSA. The CDR3 consists of 18 residues. This CDR3 reads CASSLVGTSGGSPYEQYF. CDR3 nucleotide sequence: TGTGCCAGCAGTTTAGTAGGGACTAGCGGGGGATCCCCCTACGAGCAGTACTTC.

The table lists this clone with a few counts. The chain links TRBV7-9 to TRBJ2-7; D possibly corresponds to TRBD1 (6 bases). The CDR3 covers 15 residues. Germline-derived CDR1 and CDR2 are SEHNR and FQNEAQ (reference sequence). Trimming took 0 bases from V and 0 from J, leaving 9 bases between them. CDR3 bases: TGTGCCAGCAGCTTAGCGGACAGTCCCTCCTACGAGCAGTACTTC. Protein sequence: CASSLADSPSYEQYF.

The V and J genes are TRBV7-9 and TRBJ2-7; TRBD1 aligns across 9 bases. The junction had 8 bases not matched to a gene; V was cut back by 4 bases and J by 4 bases. The CDR3 is made up of 15 amino acids. The germline V gene has CDR1 SEHNR and CDR2 FQNEAQ (reference sequence). The CDR3 region has the DNA TGTGCCAGCAGCTCAGCCGGGACAGGGATGTACGAGCAGTACTTC. Translated, it gives CASSSAGTGMYEQYF. Full variable domain (remainder filled in from reference TRBV7-9 and TRBJ2-7): DTGVSQNPRHKITKRGQNVTFRCDPISEHNRLYWYRQTLGQGPEFLTYFQNEAQLEKSRLLSDRFSAERPKGSFSTLEIQRTEQGDSAMYLCASSSAGTGMYEQYFGPGTRLTVT.

This clone was seen a single time. The rearrangement uses TRBV4-1 and TRBJ1-2; a weak D match, TRBD1 (6 bases). The germline V gene has CDR1 MGHRA and CDR2 YSYEKL. Trimming left V 0 bases short and J 3 bases short, with 11 bases between. The CDR3 length is 15 residues. In DNA, the CDR3 is TGCGCCAGCAGCCAAGAGCAGGGGCGCCACTATGGCTACACCTTC. It yields the protein CASSQEQGRHYGYTF.

The genes are TRBV9 and TRBJ2-7, with 7 bases fitting TRBD1. V was clipped by 2 bases and J by 3 bases; unmatched bases: 8. CDR1 SGDLS and CDR2 YYNGEE come from the germline V gene. The CDR3 covers 15 residues. For the CDR3, the DNA is TGTGCCAGCAGCGTTGACCCGGGACAGCACTACGAGCAGTACTTC. It codes for CASSVDPGQHYEQYF.

This clone was recorded only once. The rearrangement uses TRBV5-6 and TRBJ1-1, with TRBD1 matching over 12 bases. Germline V gene lookup returns CDR1 SGHDT and CDR2 YYEEEE. V gave up 2 bases and J gave up 1 base; unmatched junction bases: 6. The CDR3 extends over 17 amino acids. CDR3 DNA: TGTGCCAGCAGCTTCCCGGGACAGGGGGCGTCGAACACTGAAGCTTTCTTT. This encodes CASSFPGQGASNTEAFF.

This rearrangement joins TRBV9 to TRBJ2-5; 11 bases agree with TRBD2. CDR3 size: 15 residues. Germline CDR1 SGDLS, CDR2 YYNGEE. Trimming at V came to 0 bases and at J to 4 bases, leaving 2 bases not matched to a gene. The CDR3 here is CASSVGSGGAETQYF. The CDR3, as DNA: TGTGCCAGCAGCGTAGGTAGCGGGGGGGCAGAGACCCAGTACTTC. Supplemented by reference TRBV9 and TRBJ2-5, the full variable domain reads DSGVTQTPKHLITATGQRVTLRCSPRSGDLSVYWYQQSLDQGLQFLIQYYNGEERAKGNILERFSAQQFPDLHSELNLSSLELGDSALYFCASSVGSGGAETQYFGPGTRLLVL.

The V and J genes are TRBV6-6 and TRBJ1-2; possible D gene TRBD1, 6 bases. CDR1 and CDR2 from the germline V gene are MNHNY and SVGAGI (reference sequence). This CDR3 region has 15 residues. V shed 0 bases and J shed 7 bases, with 15 bases lying between them. In DNA, the CDR3 is TGTGCCAGCAGTTACTCGCCACAGGGCTCGGGTGGCTACACCTTC. It encodes CASSYSPQGSGGYTF.

J is TRBJ2-5 and V is TRBV5-1; 8 bases line up with TRBD1. Germline trimming cut 0 bases from V and 1 base from J; bases unmatched to any gene: 5. Germline assignment: CDR1 SGHRS and CDR2 YFSETQ. This CDR3 region has 16 residues. The CDR3 is CASSLVGGQGQETQYF. CDR3 in DNA: TGCGCCAGCAGCTTGGTCGGAGGACAGGGCCAAGAGACCCAGTACTTC.

The J gene is TRBJ2-1, the V gene TRBV19; 7 nucleotides line up with TRBD1. The V gene end was trimmed by 5 bases and the J gene end by 2 bases; junction bases not matched to a gene: 6. Germline V gives CDR1 LNHDA, CDR2 SQIVND (reference sequence). This CDR3 region has 15 residues. The CDR3 bases are TGTGCCAGTAGTCGGACAGGAAAAGCCTACAATGAGCAGTTCTTC. Protein product: CASSRTGKAYNEQFF.

V is TRBV4-1 and J is TRBJ1-3, with 9 bases matching TRBD1. V dropped 0 bases and J dropped 3; count of bases not matched to a gene: 3. The germline gives CDR1 MGHRA, CDR2 YSYEKL. The CDR3 sequence is 16 residues long. In DNA, the CDR3 is TGCGCCAGCAGCCAAGATGGGACAGGGAGTGGAAACACCATATATTTT. Translating it yields CASSQDGTGSGNTIYF.

V and J are TRBV11-2 and TRBJ2-2; 9 positions match TRBD1. Germline CDR1 is SGHAT and CDR2 is FQNNGV. This CDR3 has 16 amino acids. Unmatched junction bases numbered 4, after V lost 5 bases and J lost 0 bases. CDR3 nucleotide sequence: TGTGCCAGCAGCCTGGGACAGGGAGCGAACACCGGGGAGCTGTTTTTT. Translated: CASSLGQGANTGELFF.

The genes are TRBV6-6 and TRBJ2-5, with 10 bases identical to TRBD1. The CDR3 length is 13 residues. From germline, CDR1 is MNHNY and CDR2 SVGAGI (reference sequence). The J segment lost 5 bases and the V segment lost 10 bases, leaving 7 bases of the junction unmatched. CDR3 nucleotide sequence: TGTGCCACCTGGGGGACAGGGGAGGAGACCCAGTACTTC. Its translation is CATWGTGEETQYF.

The chain links TRBV13 to TRBJ1-2; perhaps TRBD1 as D (6 bases). Trimming removed 7 bases at V and 5 bases at J, with 17 bases between. Germline CDR1 PRHDT, CDR2 FYEKMQ (reference sequence). This CDR3 comprises 14 residues. CDR3 sequence: CASTPGVGPYGYTF. The CDR3 nucleotides are TGTGCCAGCACCCCAGGGGTAGGGCCTTATGGCTACACCTTC.

The chain recombines TRBV19 with TRBJ2-3; 7 bases map to TRBD2. The V segment lost 2 bases and the J segment 5 bases; nucleotides outside the gene matches: 10. This CDR3 region has 16 residues. CDR1 and CDR2 from the germline V gene are LNHDA and SQIVND (reference sequence). This CDR3 is CASSIKGVPGGDTQYF. In DNA form, the CDR3 reads TGTGCCAGTAGTATAAAGGGTGTTCCGGGGGGAGATACGCAGTATTTT.

V is TRBV6-5 and J is TRBJ1-2, with D unresolved. The germline V gene has CDR1 MNHEY and CDR2 SVGAGI. Trimming pared 7 bases from V and 0 bases from J, leaving 12 bases between. The CDR3 has 14 amino acids. CDR3 DNA: TGTGCCAGCAATAGAGGGAACCCTAACTATGGCTACACCTTC. This translates into CASNRGNPNYGYTF.

This clone has only one observation. The V gene is TRBV4-3, the J gene TRBJ2-1; D might be TRBD1 (6 bases). The CDR3 is 19 amino acids. In germline, CDR1 is LGHNA, CDR2 YSLEER. The germline V and J ends were trimmed by 4 bases and 2 bases, with 24 bases remaining between them. CDR3 sequence (DNA): TGCGCCAGCAGCCGATACTTGGACAGCGACCGAATAACCTACAATGAGCAGTTCTTC. It codes for CASSRYLDSDRITYNEQFF.

With respect to this clone: Its ends do not fully match the called genes, so a read error is possible. The J gene is TRBJ2-1, the V gene TRBV6-1, with 10 bases identical to TRBD2. Germline loops: CDR1 MNHNS, CDR2 SASEGT. This CDR3 spans 15 amino acids. The CDR3 coding sequence is TGTGCCAGCAGTGGAGCTAGCGGGGGTGTGGATGAGCAGATCTTC. Translating gives CASSGASGGVDEQIF.

The J gene is TRBJ1-5, the V gene TRBV2; the D gene is possibly TRBD1 (6 bases). The V and J ends lost 7 bases and 5 bases respectively, with 9 bases between them. This CDR3 is built from 12 residues. CDR1 is SNHLY, CDR2 FYNNEI, per germline. The CDR3 DNA reads as TGTGCCAGCACCTCAGGGGATCAGCCCCAGCATTTT. Encoded protein: CASTSGDQPQHF.